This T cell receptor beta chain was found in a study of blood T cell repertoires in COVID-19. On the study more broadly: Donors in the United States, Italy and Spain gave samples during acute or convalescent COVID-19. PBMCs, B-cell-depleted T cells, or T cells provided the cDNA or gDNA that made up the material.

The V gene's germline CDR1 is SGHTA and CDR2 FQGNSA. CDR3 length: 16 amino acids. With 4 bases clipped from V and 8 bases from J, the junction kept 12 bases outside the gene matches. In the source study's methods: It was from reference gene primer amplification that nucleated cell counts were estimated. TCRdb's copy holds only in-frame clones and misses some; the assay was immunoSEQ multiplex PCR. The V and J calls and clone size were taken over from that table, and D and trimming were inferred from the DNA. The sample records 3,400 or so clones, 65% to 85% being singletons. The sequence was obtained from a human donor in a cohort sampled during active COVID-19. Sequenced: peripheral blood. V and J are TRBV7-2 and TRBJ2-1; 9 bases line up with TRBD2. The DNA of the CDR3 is TGTGCCAGCAGCTCTCGTGGTAGCGGGGGATTTTATGAGCAGTTCTTC. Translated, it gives CASSSRGSGGFYEQFF.